This passage covers 16 T cell receptor beta chains from one sample sequenced in a study of T-cell reconstitution after alpha-beta-depleted transplantation in children. Unique molecular identifiers featured in how the TCRbeta library was prepared. TCRdb re-analysed the PCR reads in MiXCR, keeping a single row per CDR3 protein. The sample gives about 230,000 distinct CDR3 sequences, about 8.8% of which show up once; over 4.5% is in the top ten. The specimen comprised PBMCs from the stem cell graft donor, sampled from the stem cell graft. These receptors originate from a human donor who donated a stem cell graft to a child with SCID.

This clonotype was recorded many times. CDR3 sequence reads: CATSDEGQGGGETQYF. DNA of the CDR3: TGTGCCACCAGTGATGAGGGACAGGGGGGAGGAGAGACCCAGTACTTC. This sequence joins TRBV24-1 and TRBJ2-5, with 11 nucleotides matching TRBD1. Unmatched junction bases numbered 6, after V lost 3 bases and J lost 4 bases. The CDR3 extends over 16 amino acids. Germline V gives CDR1 KGHDR, CDR2 SFDVKD.

This clonotype was counted ten times or more. V usage is TRBV5-5 and J usage is TRBJ1-2, with D possibly matching TRBD1 (5 bases). CDR1 is SGHKS, CDR2 YYEKEE, per germline (reference sequence). Trimming took 4 bases from V and 4 from J, leaving 14 bases between them. The CDR3 loop spans 14 amino acids. CDR3 amino acids: CASSRDGPFYGYTF. Written as DNA, the CDR3 is TGTGCCAGCAGCCGGGACGGACCTTTCTATGGCTACACCTTC.

This clonotype was seen a handful of times. The chain combines TRBV5-1 with TRBJ2-1, with 7 bases identical to TRBD2. The CDR3 extends over 17 amino acids. After removal of 4 bases from V and 1 base from J, the junction contained 11 bases not matched to a gene. In germline, CDR1 is SGHRS, CDR2 YFSETQ. CDR3 region: CASSTGAWGGSYNEQFF. The CDR3 nucleotides are TGCGCCAGCAGCACTGGGGCCTGGGGGGGATCCTACAATGAGCAGTTCTTC.

This clonotype has a count of ten or more. The chain joins TRBV9 to TRBJ2-7, with 9 nucleotides matching TRBD1. Germline trimming cut 4 bases from V and 9 bases from J; bases unmatched to any gene: 14. CDR1 and CDR2 from the germline V gene are SGDLS and YYNGEE. The CDR3 length is 15 residues. CDR3 protein: CASSSSGTGLEGQYF. The DNA for the CDR3 is TGTGCCAGCAGCTCCTCCGGGACAGGGTTAGAAGGGCAGTACTTC.

This clonotype was detected ten times or more. The V gene is TRBV20-1, the J gene TRBJ2-3, with D tentatively TRBD1 or TRBD2 (5 bases each). The CDR3 is made up of 14 amino acids. The germline CDR1 and CDR2 sequences are DFQATT and SNEGSKA (reference sequence). With 6 bases removed from V and 7 bases from J, the gap between germline ends came to 20 bases. The chain's CDR3 is CSARIEGSGYTQYF. Written as DNA, the CDR3 is TGCAGTGCCCGAATTGAGGGGTCCGGGTATACGCAGTATTTT.

Ten or more counts support this clonotype. The chain employs TRBV5-1 and TRBJ2-5, with a weak D call TRBD1 (6 bases). Germline lookup yields CDR1 SGHRS and CDR2 YFSETQ. This CDR3 has 16 residues. Trimming shortened V by 2 bases and J by 0 bases, and 14 bases separated the two germline ends. This CDR3 reads CASSFGRGSYQETQYF. The CDR3 nucleotides read TGCGCCAGCAGCTTTGGCAGGGGCTCGTACCAAGAGACCCAGTACTTC. Based on the CDR3 plus reference TRBV5-1 and TRBJ2-5, the full variable domain is KAGVTQTPRYLIKTRGQQVTLSCSPISGHRSVSWYQQTPGQGLQFLFEYFSETQRNKGNFPGRFSGRQFSNSRSEMNVSTLELGDSALYLCASSFGRGSYQETQYFGPGTRLLVL.

This clonotype was observed at least ten times. The chain couples TRBV28 to TRBJ1-2; perhaps TRBD1 as D (5 bases). The CDR3 runs 15 residues. Germline lookup yields CDR1 MDHEN and CDR2 SYDVKM. The V and J ends lost 5 bases and 3 bases respectively, with 16 bases between them. The CDR3 DNA follows: TGTGCCAGCAGTCCCCTCTCGCAGGGATACTATGGCTACACCTTC. It is translated as CASSPLSQGYYGYTF.

This clonotype was detected many times. This chain joins TRBV10-3 and TRBJ2-1; D may be TRBD1 or TRBD2 (5 bases each). CDR1 is ENHRY, CDR2 SYGVKD, per germline. Trimming took off 3 bases at V and 0 bases at J, with 9 bases between the two ends. CDR3 length: 15 residues. CDR3: CAISDRDPSYNEQFF. CDR3 sequence (DNA): TGTGCCATCAGTGATAGGGACCCCTCCTACAATGAGCAGTTCTTC.

In this sample, this clonotype turned up many times. Here the CDR3 reads CASKTGGKVNGYTF. Written as DNA, the CDR3 is TGTGCCAGCAAGACAGGGGGCAAGGTGAATGGCTACACCTTC. V gene TRBV27 combines with J gene TRBJ1-2; the match to TRBD1 covers 10 bases. The J segment lost 6 bases and the V segment lost 7 bases, leaving 8 bases of the junction unmatched. CDR3 length: 14 residues. Per the germline V gene, CDR1 is MNHEY and CDR2 is SMNVEV (reference sequence).

This clonotype was seen at least ten times. The chain is built from TRBV7-9 and TRBJ1-2; D might be TRBD1 (6 bases). The CDR3 runs to 12 residues. Germline CDR1 is SEHNR and CDR2 is FQNEAQ (reference sequence). The V end lost 5 bases, the J end lost 8 bases, and 12 bases lay between the germline ends. For the CDR3, the DNA is TGTGCCAGCAGCCCAAGCGGGGGCGGCTACACCTTC. This translates into CASSPSGGGYTF.

This clonotype was recorded at least ten times. V gene TRBV5-1 combines with J gene TRBJ2-5, with D perhaps matching TRBD2 (5 bases). CDR1 is SGHRS, CDR2 YFSETQ, per germline. Trimming stripped 1 base from V and 2 bases from J, with 15 bases between. The CDR3 covers 16 residues. In nucleotides, the CDR3 is TGCGCCAGCAGCTTGCCGGTAGCGAACACACAAGAGACCCAGTACTTC. It yields the protein CASSLPVANTQETQYF.

This clonotype has more than one count but fewer than ten. V is TRBV18 and J is TRBJ2-3; TRBD1 is a possible D gene (6 bases). V was trimmed by 5 bases and J by 6 bases, leaving 18 bases between them. Germline-derived CDR1 and CDR2 are KGHSH and LQKENI. The CDR3 length is 15 residues. Here the CDR3 DNA reads TGTGCCAGCTCAGTACAGGGTCCCCCCGAGGATACGCAGTATTTT. This codes for CASSVQGPPEDTQYF. The full variable domain, with the rest looked up from reference TRBV18 and TRBJ2-3, is NAGVMQNPRHLVRRRGQEARLRCSPMKGHSHVYWYRQLPEEGLKFMVYLQKENIIDESGMPKERFSAEFPKEGPSILRIQQVVRGDSAAYFCASSVQGPPEDTQYFGPGTRLTVL.

This clonotype has at least ten counts. The chain couples TRBV15 to TRBJ1-1, with D possibly being TRBD1 (5 bases). The CDR3 spans 14 residues. Germline-derived CDR1 and CDR2 are LNHNV and YYDKDF (reference sequence). Trimming cost V 5 bases and J 4 bases, with 14 bases left between them. CDR3 region: CATSAGGVSTEAFF. In nucleotides, the CDR3 is TGTGCCACCAGCGCGGGGGGTGTAAGCACTGAAGCTTTCTTT.

This clonotype was recorded at least ten times. The chain carries TRBV29-1 and TRBJ1-2; 9 positions match TRBD1. Germline V gives CDR1 SQVTM, CDR2 ANQGSEA. The CDR3 extends over 13 amino acids. V dropped 7 bases and J dropped 10; count of bases not matched to a gene: 13. CDR3 sequence reads: CSGGPGTGKSYTF. The CDR3 coding sequence is TGCAGCGGGGGCCCCGGGACAGGGAAGTCCTACACCTTC. Combining the CDR3 with reference TRBV29-1 and TRBJ1-2 gives the whole variable domain SAVISQKPSRDICQRGTSLTIQCQVDSQVTMMFWYRQQPGQSLTLIATANQGSEATYESGFVIDKFPISRPNLTFSTLTVSNMSPEDSSIYLCSGGPGTGKSYTFGSGTRLTVV.

V usage is TRBV7-9 and J usage is TRBJ2-7, with a weak D call TRBD2 (6 bases). The CDR3 has 17 amino acids. Trimming took off 5 bases at V and 0 bases at J, with 20 bases between the two ends. Germline loops: CDR1 SEHNR, CDR2 FQNEAQ (reference sequence). CDR3: CASSPTVRGGPSYEQYF. CDR3 sequence (DNA): TGTGCCAGCAGCCCGACAGTTAGGGGAGGTCCCTCCTACGAGCAGTACTTC.

This clonotype was counted many times. The V call is TRBV29-1, the J call TRBJ1-2; D gene ambiguous. This CDR3 comprises 12 residues. CDR1 SQVTM and CDR2 ANQGSEA come from the germline V gene. The V end lost 5 bases, the J end lost 7 bases, and 14 bases lay between the germline ends. The CDR3 spells CSVSEGMGGYTF. In DNA, the CDR3 is TGCAGCGTTAGCGAGGGAATGGGTGGCTACACCTTC. The full variable domain, its missing parts supplied by reference TRBV29-1 and TRBJ1-2, is SAVISQKPSRDICQRGTSLTIQCQVDSQVTMMFWYRQQPGQSLTLIATANQGSEATYESGFVIDKFPISRPNLTFSTLTVSNMSPEDSSIYLCSVSEGMGGYTFGSGTRLTVV.